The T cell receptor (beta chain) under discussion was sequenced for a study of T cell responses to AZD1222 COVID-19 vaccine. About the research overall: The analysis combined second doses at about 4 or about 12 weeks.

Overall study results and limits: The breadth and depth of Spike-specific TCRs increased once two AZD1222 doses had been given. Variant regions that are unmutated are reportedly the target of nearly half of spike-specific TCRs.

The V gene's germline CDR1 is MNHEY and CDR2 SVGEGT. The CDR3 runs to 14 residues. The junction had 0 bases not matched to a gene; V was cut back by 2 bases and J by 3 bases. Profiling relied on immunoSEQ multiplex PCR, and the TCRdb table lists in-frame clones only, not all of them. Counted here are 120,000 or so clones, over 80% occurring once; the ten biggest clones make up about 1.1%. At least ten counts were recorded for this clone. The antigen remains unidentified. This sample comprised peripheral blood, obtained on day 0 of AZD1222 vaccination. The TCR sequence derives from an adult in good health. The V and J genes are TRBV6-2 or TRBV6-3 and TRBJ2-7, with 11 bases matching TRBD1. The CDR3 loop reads CASSYGTGGYEQYF. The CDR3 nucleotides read TGTGCCAGCAGTTACGGGACAGGGGGCTACGAGCAGTACTTC.